This T cell receptor (beta chain) was sequenced during a study of regulatory T cells in long-lasting Graves disease. Broader study findings: Favored usage of TRBV28, TRBJ1-2 and TRBJ2-5 was recorded in persistent disease. Persistent patients had more shared public clonotypes (roughly 2,700) than new patients (around 950).

This CDR3 region has 14 residues. Germline V CDR1 and CDR2: SGHRS, YFSETQ. Trimming removed 0 bases from V and 0 bases from J, with 7 bases in between. This clonotype was seen a few times. Its antigen remains unknown. For TCR beta, libraries came from iRepertoire HTBI primers and Arm-PCR of CDR3 regions. TCRdb reprocessed the multiplex PCR reads via MiXCR and lists one record per CDR3 protein. The sample yields hundreds of thousands of distinct CDR3 sequences, 15% to 20% seen once. Time point specified: persistent/refractory GD, antithyroid drugs over 5 years with positive TRAb. PBMC RNA was the source of the TCR library. American Thyroid Association guidelines were used to diagnose Graves' disease. Staff drew about 8.2 milliliters of peripheral blood into EDTA tubes.

The sample in question was peripheral blood mononuclear cells (PBMCs), obtained when the disease was refractory, from a patient treated with antithyroid drugs. The source of this sequence is a female donor with Graves disease. The chain couples TRBV5-1 to TRBJ2-7; D remains ambiguous. This CDR3 reads CASSLDSTSYEQYF. CDR3 nucleotide sequence: TGCGCCAGCAGCTTGGACTCAACCTCCTACGAGCAGTACTTC.